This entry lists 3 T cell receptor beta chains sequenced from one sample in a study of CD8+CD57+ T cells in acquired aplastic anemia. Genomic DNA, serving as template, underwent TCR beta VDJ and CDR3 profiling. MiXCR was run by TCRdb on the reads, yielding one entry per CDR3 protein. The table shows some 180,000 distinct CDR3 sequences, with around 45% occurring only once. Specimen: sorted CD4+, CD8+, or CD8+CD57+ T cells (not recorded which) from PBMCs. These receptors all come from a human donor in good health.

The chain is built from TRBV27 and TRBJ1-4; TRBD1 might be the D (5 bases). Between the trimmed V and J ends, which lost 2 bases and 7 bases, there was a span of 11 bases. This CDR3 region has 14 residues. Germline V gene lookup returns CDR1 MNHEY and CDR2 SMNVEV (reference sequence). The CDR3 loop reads CASSLRDGGEKLFF. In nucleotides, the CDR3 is TGTGCCAGCAGTTTACGGGACGGCGGTGAAAAACTGTTTTTT.

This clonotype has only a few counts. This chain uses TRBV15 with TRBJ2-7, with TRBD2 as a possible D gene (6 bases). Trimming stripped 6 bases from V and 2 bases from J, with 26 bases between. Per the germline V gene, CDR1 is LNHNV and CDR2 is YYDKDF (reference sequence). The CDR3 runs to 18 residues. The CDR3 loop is CATSRYLPHGGTPYEQYF. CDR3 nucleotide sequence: TGTGCCACCAGTCGCTACCTACCACATGGAGGGACTCCCTACGAGCAGTACTTC.

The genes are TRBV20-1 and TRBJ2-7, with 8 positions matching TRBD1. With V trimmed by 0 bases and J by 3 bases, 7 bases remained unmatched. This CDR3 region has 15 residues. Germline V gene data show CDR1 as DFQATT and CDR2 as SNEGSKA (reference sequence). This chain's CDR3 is CSARDTGTGYYEQYF. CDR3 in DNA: TGCAGTGCTAGAGATACCGGGACAGGATACTACGAGCAGTACTTC.